Sequencing of this T cell receptor (beta chain) was carried out in a study of naive and memory T cell subsets. Both TRBC1 and TRBC2 were covered by a beta constant-region primer of two equimolar oligonucleotides. TCRdb re-called the UMI-ligation and nested PCR reads with MiXCR, one entry per CDR3 protein. The sample contains some 87,000 distinct CDR3 sequences, 7% to 8% of which appear only once. CDR1 and CDR2 from the germline V gene are SEHNR and FQNEAQ (reference sequence). Trimming at V came to 5 bases and at J to 3 bases, leaving 9 bases not matched to a gene. The CDR3 runs to 17 residues. The specimen sequenced was central memory CD4+ T cells from blood. The source of this sequence is a human donor in good health. This rearrangement joins TRBV7-9 to TRBJ2-6, with 8 bases lining up with TRBD1. This CDR3 is CASSRTGGIDGANVLTF. DNA of the CDR3: TGTGCCAGCAGCCGCACAGGGGGTATCGATGGGGCCAACGTCCTGACTTTC.